These T cell receptor beta chains were read from a single sample in a study of CD8 T cells in ankylosing spondylitis. TCRdb fed the 5' RACE reads into MiXCR, producing one record per CDR3 protein. The sample holds around 140,000 distinct CDR3 sequences; about an eighth are singletons and the top ten take 4.1%. The sequencing sample was made of blood, either unsorted or a sorted T cell fraction (not recorded which). The receptors come from a female donor with ankylosing spondylitis or in good health (not recorded which). Both conserved end residues are part of each CDR3. Each record gives: V gene, J gene, D gene, clone size, CDR3 protein, CDR3 DNA. D genes are given only for firm matches. Not every row has a clone size; where given, it reads once, few, many or a size class.

V: TRBV20-1
J: TRBJ1-2
D: -
size: many
CDR3: CSARDRTNYGYTF
DNA: TGCAGTGCTAGAGACCGTACTAACTATGGCTACACCTTC

V: TRBV6-2/TRBV6-3
J: TRBJ2-5
D: TRBD2
size: many
CDR3: CASSPRGSGGWETQYF
DNA: TGTGCCAGCAGCCCCCGGGGTAGCGGGGGGTGGGAGACCCAGTACTTC

V: TRBV3-1
J: TRBJ2-1
D: TRBD2
size: many
CDR3: CASSQVLGTGGRNEQFF
DNA: TGTGCCAGCAGCCAAGTGTTAGGAACGGGGGGGCGAAATGAGCAGTTCTTC

V: TRBV20-1
J: TRBJ2-1
D: TRBD2
size: many
CDR3: CSARVTSGAKSNEQFF
DNA: TGCAGTGCTAGAGTTACCAGCGGGGCTAAGAGTAATGAGCAGTTCTTC

V: TRBV12-3/TRBV12-4
J: TRBJ1-2
D: -
size: many
CDR3: CASSSVGRGARGYTF
DNA: TGTGCCAGCAGTTCCGTGGGCCGGGGGGCTCGGGGCTACACCTTC

V: TRBV20-1
J: TRBJ2-3
D: -
size: many
CDR3: CSASRASVGKDTQYF
DNA: TGCAGTGCTAGTCGGGCTAGCGTCGGGAAAGATACGCAGTATTTT

V: TRBV11-2
J: TRBJ1-6
D: -
size: many
CDR3: CASSLGQTYSPLHF
DNA: TGTGCCAGCAGCTTAGGGCAGACTTATTCACCCCTCCACTTT

V: TRBV12-3/TRBV12-4
J: TRBJ1-1
D: TRBD1
size: many
CDR3: CASSPDRDRLAFF
DNA: TGTGCCAGCAGCCCGGACAGGGACCGACTTGCGTTCTTT

V: TRBV28
J: TRBJ2-7
D: -
size: many
CDR3: CASSSPGKSRTYEQYF
DNA: TGTGCCAGCAGTTCTCCCGGAAAATCCCGCACCTACGAGCAGTACTTC

V: TRBV7-9
J: TRBJ1-2
D: -
size: few
CDR3: CASSPGVTANYGYTF
DNA: TGTGCCAGCAGCCCGGGAGTGACTGCTAACTATGGCTACACCTTC

V: TRBV20-1
J: TRBJ2-4
D: -
size: -
CDR3: CSARAAGKNIQYF
DNA: TGCAGTGCTAGAGCCGCAGGGAAAAACATTCAGTACTTC

V: TRBV20-1
J: TRBJ2-5
D: -
size: few
CDR3: CSALSGLQETQYF
DNA: TGCAGTGCTCTCAGCGGGCTCCAAGAGACCCAGTACTTC

V: TRBV7-2
J: TRBJ2-7
D: TRBD2
size: many
CDR3: CASSLVLLAGTSYEQYF
DNA: TGTGCCAGCAGCTTAGTTTTACTAGCGGGAACCTCCTACGAGCAGTACTTC

V: TRBV9
J: TRBJ2-7
D: TRBD1
size: many
CDR3: CASSGRDSLLEQYF
DNA: TGTGCCAGCAGCGGCCGGGACAGTCTACTCGAGCAGTACTTC

V: TRBV5-1
J: TRBJ2-7
D: TRBD2
size: many
CDR3: CASSLWGTSVTYEQYF
DNA: TGCGCCAGCAGCTTGTGGGGGACTAGCGTTACCTACGAGCAGTACTTC

V: TRBV5-1
J: TRBJ2-7
D: -
size: many
CDR3: CASSLTGRSYEQYF
DNA: TGCGCCAGCAGCCTCACCGGGAGATCTTACGAGCAGTACTTC